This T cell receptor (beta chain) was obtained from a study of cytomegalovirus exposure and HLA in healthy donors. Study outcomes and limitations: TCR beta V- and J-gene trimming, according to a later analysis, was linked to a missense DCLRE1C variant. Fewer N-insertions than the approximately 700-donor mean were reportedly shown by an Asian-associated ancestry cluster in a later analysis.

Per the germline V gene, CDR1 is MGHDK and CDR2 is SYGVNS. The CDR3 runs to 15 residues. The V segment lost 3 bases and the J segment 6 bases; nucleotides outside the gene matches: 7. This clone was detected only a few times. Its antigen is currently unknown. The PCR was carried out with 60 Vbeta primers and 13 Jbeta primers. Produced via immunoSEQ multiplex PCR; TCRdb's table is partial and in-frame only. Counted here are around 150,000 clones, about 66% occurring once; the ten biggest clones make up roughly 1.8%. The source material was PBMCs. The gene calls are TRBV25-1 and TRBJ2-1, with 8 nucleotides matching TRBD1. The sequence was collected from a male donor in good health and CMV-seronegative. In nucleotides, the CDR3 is TGTGCCAGCAGTGACTATTCTGACAGGGGCAATGAGCAGTTCTTC. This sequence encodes CASSDYSDRGNEQFF.